A single sample is the source of the 6 T cell receptor beta chains below, sequenced in a study of Ad26.COV2.S vaccination and SARS-CoV-2 variants. Specified treatment: about 20 received Ad26.COV2.S at low or high dose, single or two shots; roughly five received placebo; per-sample allocation not given. Each sample was drawn 63 days after the first injection (of vaccine or placebo). Method: immunoSEQ multiplex PCR; TCRdb's copy keeps in-frame clones and lacks some. The sample has a few hundred thousand clones, roughly 84% seen once. The specimen was peripheral blood, collected in a trial of Ad26.COV2.S vaccine versus placebo. The receptors derive from a person between 18 and 65 years old who received the Ad26.COV2.S COVID-19 vaccine or a placebo.

The chain combines TRBV7-2 with TRBJ2-7; D may be TRBD1 (6 bases). Germline V gene lookup returns CDR1 SGHTA and CDR2 FQGNSA. The CDR3 totals 12 residues. Trimming stripped 5 bases from V and 4 bases from J, with 9 bases between. CDR3 bases: TGTGCCAGCAGCCTCAGGGGATACGAGCAGTACTTC. Amino acid sequence: CASSLRGYEQYF.

The genes are TRBV4-2 and TRBJ2-1; D is perhaps TRBD1 (6 bases). The V end was cut by 5 bases, the J end by 5 bases, with 19 bases between. Looked up from germline, CDR1 is LGHNA and CDR2 is YNFKEQ. This CDR3 region has 16 residues. The CDR3 sequence is CASSSPGHQRHNEQFF. The CDR3, as DNA: TGTGCCAGCAGCTCACCGGGACACCAACGACACAATGAGCAGTTCTTC.

Regarding this clone: Other DNA variants within this sample encode the same CDR3. The chain recombines TRBV5-1 with TRBJ2-1; D is perhaps TRBD1 (6 bases). V dropped 2 bases and J dropped 2 bases, with 11 bases sitting between them. The CDR3 is 15 residues long. The germline CDR1 and CDR2 sequences are SGHRS and YFSETQ. CDR3 sequence reads: CASSLSSGAYNEQFF. The CDR3 DNA follows: TGCGCCAGCAGCTTATCCTCAGGGGCCTACAATGAGCAGTTCTTC.

V usage is TRBV18 and J usage is TRBJ1-1, with TRBD1 as a possible D gene (5 bases). Germline V gene sequence: CDR1 KGHSH, CDR2 LQKENI. The CDR3 consists of 13 residues. V was clipped by 11 bases and J by 4 bases, with 17 bases between them. The CDR3 region is CASSRERGTEAFF. CDR3 bases: TGTGCCTCCTCCAGGGAGAGAGGCACTGAAGCTTTCTTT.

DNA for the CDR3: TGTGCCAGCAGCCAAGCCGACACGACAGGGGATGAAGCTTTCTTT. As protein: CASSQADTTGDEAFF. The rearrangement joins TRBV4-2 to TRBJ1-1; the match to TRBD1 covers 8 bases. The V gene end was trimmed by 1 base and the J gene end by 7 bases; junction bases not matched to a gene: 8. The germline V gene has CDR1 LGHNA and CDR2 YNFKEQ. The CDR3 covers 15 residues.

This clone was seen only a few times. The rearrangement uses TRBV6-5 and TRBJ1-5; 8 bases line up with TRBD1. With 5 bases clipped from V and 2 bases from J, the junction kept 5 bases outside the gene matches. Germline CDR1 MNHEY, CDR2 SVGAGI. The CDR3 consists of 15 residues. In DNA, the CDR3 is TGTGCCAGCAGTCGAGCAGGGGGCGGCAATCAGCCCCAGCATTTT. As protein: CASSRAGGGNQPQHF.